This entry concerns a single T cell receptor beta chain. What antigen it recognizes has not been identified. Within one base of it there is no much larger clone, and no base qualities were kept. The germline ends are 13 bases apart after V is trimmed by 0 bases and J by 11 bases. As encoded in the germline V gene, CDR1 is SGHVS while CDR2 is FQNEAQ. The CDR3 contains 13 residues, cysteine and phenylalanine counted. The DNA shown is the 39-base CDR3, in frame from base 1. This entry comes from a study of beta chain features in type 1 diabetes (dated by TCRdb to about 2018). Broadly, across the study: No differences in mean age, gender distribution, total cell number or subset yield were found between patients and healthy donors. Across all samples, almost 110 million sorted cells were examined, and cell number per subset correlated strongly with RNA yield. The study compared the TCRB repertoires of sorted circulating CD4+ T cell subsets in recently diagnosed type 1 diabetes patients with those in matched healthy donors. Regulatory and stem cell-like memory subsets were obtained from only 8 patients and about eight healthy donors, while naive and central memory subsets were obtained from all 30 or so donors.

The research as a whole found: Because small numbers of individuals were included in the HLA sub-analyses, any influence of HLA type on TCRB rearrangement was left unresolved. Because cDNA was sequenced instead of genomic DNA, highly expressing activated cells could be over-represented, though the groups showed no difference in activation or CD3 levels. PCR may preferentially amplify shorter templates, but because patient and control samples were amplified and corrected together, any resulting skew would affect both groups equally. The naive, central memory and regulatory TCRB repertoires appeared to resemble one another more closely among patients than among healthy donors. A moderate but significant shortening of TCRB CDR3 length was observed in type 1 diabetes patients in all four CD4+ subsets. Fewer insertions and more nucleotide deletions at VDJ recombination sites were observed in patients with type 1 diabetes, implying thymic rearrangement abnormalities.

The entire isolated RNA was reverse transcribed using the High Capacity cDNA Reverse Transcription Kit, and thus expressed TCRB transcripts were sequenced. Deep immunoSEQ sequencing was applied to naive, central memory and regulatory T cell samples, giving an average of approximately 3.8 million total reads per sample. Sorted cells were lysed in RLT buffer, and RNA was extracted using DNase-treated RNeasy Micro or Mini kits according to cell number. Each cell subset was processed separately to prevent cross-contamination, with patient and healthy donor samples processed together. TCRB sequences were amplified from cDNA with the immunoSEQ multiplex PCR, producing 87-bp fragments spanning the CDR3 region. Sequencing of the amplicons was performed on the Illumina HiSeq platform. Per the authors' processing: PCR bias was computationally corrected using synthetic template baselines, reads within Hamming distance 2 were collapsed, and singletons that could not be merged were discarded. Reads were aligned to IMGT to assign V, D and J genes, CDR3 length, and insertions or deletions at six rearrangement sites. Within each subset, clonotype counts were normalized to sorted cell number, and only after that were true diversity and Gini coefficients computed with the tcR R package. Repertoire sharing was quantified using the overlap coefficient calculated on TCRB nucleotide sequences. Out-of-frame TCRB sequences from naive cells were analyzed as a proxy for the pre-selection repertoire. TCRdb obtained this table from immuneACCESS and retained in-frame rearrangements with V and J assigned. These tables miss some clones; where compared with another copy, unresolved V genes account for less than half of the shortfall, and the remainder is unexplained. That table supplies the V and J calls and clone size; D and trimming were determined from the DNA. The sample includes roughly 290,000 clones, with roughly 15% observed a single time. Together, the top ten hold approximately 0.015% of the sample.

From each donor, a single peripheral blood sample of approximately 120 mL on average was drawn into heparinised tubes. A BD FACSAria II and a panel including CD45RO, CCR7, CD25, CD127, CD95 and CD27 were used to sort naive, central memory, regulatory and stem cell-like memory CD4+ T cells. Every sorted population had a purity above 95%. PBMCs were isolated immediately by Lymphoprep density gradient centrifugation and stained directly without culture. So that batch effects would be minimized, each experiment stained and sorted samples in pairs, pairing one healthy donor with one patient. The sequenced sample was naive CD4+ T cells from blood. The sample's cell subset or site label, decoded: true naive CD4+ T cells. The chain joins TRBV7-8 to TRBJ1-1; the D gene cannot be named for sure. This clonotype originated in a man between 18 and 35 years old with type 1 diabetes. The bases are TGTGCCAGCAGCTTAGCGAGGGAACGGGAGGCTTTCTTT. This encodes CASSLAREREAFF.